This is a list of T cell receptor beta chains from one sample in a study of OX40 agonist ivuxolimab in advanced cancers. The table came from immunoSEQ multiplex PCR; TCRdb's copy has only in-frame clones and leaves some out. The sample shows tens of thousands of clones, more than 80% of them seen only once. Here the sequenced sample was CD4+ or CD8+ T cells sorted from blood, taken in a trial of the OX40 agonist ivuxolimab. Source of these receptors: an adult with an advanced solid tumor such as melanoma, head and neck, liver or kidney cancer. Both conserved end residues are part of each CDR3. A D gene is named only where the DNA matches it firmly. The listing skips clone size in some rows; elsewhere it reads once, few, many or a size class.

J gene,D gene,clone size,V gene,CDR3 DNA,CDR3 protein
TRBJ2-5,-,-,TRBV4-1,TGCGCCAGCAGCTCGGGGGGCGCCGGGGAGACCCAGTACTTC,CASSSGGAGETQYF
TRBJ2-3,-,-,TRBV7-6,TGTGCCAGCAGCTTAAATGGTGAAAGGGATACGCAGTATTTT,CASSLNGERDTQYF
TRBJ1-1,-,once,TRBV6-1,TGTGCCAGCAGTCGGGGAGGAACTGAAGCTTTCTTT,CASSRGGTEAFF
TRBJ1-2,-,-,TRBV7-2,TGTGCCAGCAGCTCGCCCGACAGGAGGGAGGGCTACACCTTC,CASSSPDRREGYTF
TRBJ2-7,-,few,TRBV7-2,TGTGCCAGCAGCTCCTATTCGAACCCCTACGAGCAGTACTTC,CASSSYSNPYEQYF
TRBJ2-1,-,-,TRBV9,TGTGCCAGCAGCGTAGCACTCAGTATCGGAAATGAGCAGTTCTTC,CASSVALSIGNEQFF
TRBJ1-1,-,-,TRBV5-1,TGCGCCAGCAGCTTGTGGGGGGACACTGAAGCTTTCTTT,CASSLWGDTEAFF
TRBJ2-1,-,-,TRBV7-9,TGTGCCAGCAGGTCCCGGGACGAGAGCTCCTACAATGAGCAGTTCTTC,CASRSRDESSYNEQFF
TRBJ1-1,TRBD1,-,TRBV5-1,TGCGCCAGCAGCTTGGACAGGGGCGGCACTGAAGCTTTCTTT,CASSLDRGGTEAFF
TRBJ1-5,-,-,TRBV29-1,TGCAGCGTTACGGAGAATAGCAATCAGCCCCAGCATTTT,CSVTENSNQPQHF
TRBJ2-1,-,-,TRBV6-1,TGTGCCAGCAGTGAAGTGTGGGGGGCCTACAATGAGCAGTTCTTC,CASSEVWGAYNEQFF
TRBJ1-2,-,-,TRBV9,TGTGCCAGCAGCTCACTCGGACTCTATGGCTACACCTTC,CASSSLGLYGYTF
TRBJ1-1,-,-,TRBV7-3,TGTGCCAGCAGCTCGACGGGCGCAGGCACTGAAGCTTTCTTT,CASSSTGAGTEAFF
TRBJ2-5,TRBD2,-,TRBV7-9,TGTGCCAGCAGCTTAAATCTGGCCTGGCGGGGGGGCCGTCTAGAGACCCAGTACTTC,CASSLNLAWRGGRLETQYF
TRBJ1-2,-,-,TRBV4-2,TGTGCCAGCAGCCAAGACCCACAGCAACACGGTGGCTACACCTTC,CASSQDPQQHGGYTF
TRBJ1-1,-,few,TRBV5-1,TGCGCCAGCAGCTTGGGCGAATTGGACACTGAAGCTTTCTTT,CASSLGELDTEAFF
TRBJ1-1,-,-,TRBV7-9,TGTGCCAGCAGCCGAACAGCGAACACTGAAGCTTTCTTT,CASSRTANTEAFF
TRBJ2-2,TRBD1,-,TRBV9,TGTGCCAGCAGCGAACAGGGGGCGGTCGGGGAGCTGTTTTTT,CASSEQGAVGELFF
TRBJ2-7,-,-,TRBV7-2,TGTGCCAGCAGTCCTTTGAGCAGAGGGCCCTACGAGCAGTACTTC,CASSPLSRGPYEQYF
TRBJ1-1,TRBD1,-,TRBV2,TGTGCCAGCACCGTGGGACAGGGGAGAACTGAAGCTTTCTTT,CASTVGQGRTEAFF
TRBJ1-1,-,-,TRBV7-8,TGTGCCAGCAGCTCGACGGCGGGCAACACTGAAGCTTTCTTT,CASSSTAGNTEAFF
TRBJ1-2,-,-,TRBV6-5,TGTGCCAGCAGTCAGGGGCTCTATGGCTACACCTTC,CASSQGLYGYTF
TRBJ2-1,TRBD2,-,TRBV5-1,TGCGCCAGCAGCTGGACTCCCGGGACTAGGTTCGGGAATGAGCAGTTCTTC,CASSWTPGTRFGNEQFF
TRBJ2-1,-,-,TRBV6-6,TGTGCCAGCAGTTTAGTCCAAACCCTTTACAATGAGCAGTTCTTC,CASSLVQTLYNEQFF
TRBJ2-5,-,-,TRBV5-1,TGCGCCAGCAGCTTGTGGGGATCGGAAGAGACCCAGTACTTC,CASSLWGSEETQYF